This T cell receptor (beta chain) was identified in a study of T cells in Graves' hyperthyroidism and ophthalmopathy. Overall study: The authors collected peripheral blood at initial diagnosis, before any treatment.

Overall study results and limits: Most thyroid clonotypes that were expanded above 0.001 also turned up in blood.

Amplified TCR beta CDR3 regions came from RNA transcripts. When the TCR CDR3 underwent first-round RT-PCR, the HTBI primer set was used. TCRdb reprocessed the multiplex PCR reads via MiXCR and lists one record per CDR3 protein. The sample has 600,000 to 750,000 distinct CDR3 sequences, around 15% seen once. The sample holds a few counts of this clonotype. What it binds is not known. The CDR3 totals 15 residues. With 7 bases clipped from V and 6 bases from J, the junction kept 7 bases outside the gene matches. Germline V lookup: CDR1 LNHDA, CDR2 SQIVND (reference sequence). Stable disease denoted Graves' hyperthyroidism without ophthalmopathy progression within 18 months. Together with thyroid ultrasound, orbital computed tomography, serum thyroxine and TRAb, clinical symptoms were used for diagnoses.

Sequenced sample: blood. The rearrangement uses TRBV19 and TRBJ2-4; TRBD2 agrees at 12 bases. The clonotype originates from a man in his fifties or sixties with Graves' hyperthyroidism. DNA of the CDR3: TGTGCCAGTATTTCACTAGCGGGAGGTGGAAACATTCAGTACTTC. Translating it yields CASISLAGGGNIQYF.